A single sample is the source of the 21 T cell receptor beta chains below, sequenced in a study of response to subunit inactivated influenza vaccine. TCRdb analysed the RT-PCR reads with MiXCR anew, one entry per CDR3 protein. The sample records some 540,000 distinct CDR3 sequences, roughly 25% being singletons. These data also featured in a second study, about T cells expressing NK-cell markers. That publication notes: 5'RACE template switching with UMIs produced the TCR beta cDNA.

The specimen comprised CD4+ T cells sorted from PBMCs, sampled 11 to 12 days after vaccination. All receptors derive from a man aged 50 to 59 who received an inactivated influenza vaccine.

The rearrangement uses TRBV2 and TRBJ2-1; 9 bases agree with TRBD2. CDR1 and CDR2 from the germline V gene are SNHLY and FYNNEI. V shed 4 bases, J shed 4 bases, and the junction held 5 bases outside the gene matches. This CDR3 spans 15 amino acids. Written as DNA, the CDR3 is TGTGCCAGCAGTGTGCAGCGGGGGGCTTACAATGAGCAGTTCTTC. Translation gives CASSVQRGAYNEQFF.

The rearrangement links TRBV4-3 to TRBJ1-2; D is possibly TRBD1 (5 bases). The germline V gene encodes CDR1 LGHNA and CDR2 YSLEER. The CDR3 runs to 13 residues. The V gene lost 0 bases and the J gene lost 11 bases, with 13 bases spanning the gap. CDR3 sequence reads: CASSQDGGGKYTF. In DNA form, the CDR3 reads TGCGCCAGCAGCCAAGACGGTGGGGGGAAATACACCTTC.

This clonotype was counted between two and nine times. CDR3 protein: CASSSPHRVGTEAFF. CDR3 in DNA: TGTGCCAGCAGTTCCCCTCACAGGGTTGGCACTGAAGCTTTCTTT. The chain joins TRBV6-5 to TRBJ1-1; possibly TRBD1 for D (6 bases). CDR3 length equals 15 residues. V lost 4 bases, J lost 4 bases, and 16 bases lay in between. Germline assignment: CDR1 MNHEY and CDR2 SVGAGI.

This chain links TRBV29-1 with TRBJ2-1, with 10 bases aligning to TRBD2. Germline CDR1 is SQVTM and CDR2 is ANQGSEA. The CDR3 has 13 residues. As DNA, the CDR3 is TGCAGTGCCGGGACTAGCGCATACAATGAGCAGTTCTTC. Amino acids: CSAGTSAYNEQFF.

This clonotype was observed a handful of times. The chain recombines TRBV4-2 with TRBJ1-5; 7 nucleotides line up with TRBD1. Germline assignment: CDR1 LGHNA and CDR2 YNFKEQ. V was pared by 0 bases and J by 1 base, with 0 bases of the junction left unmatched. The CDR3 has 15 amino acids. The CDR3: CASSQDRGSNQPQHF. The CDR3 DNA follows: TGTGCCAGCAGCCAAGACAGGGGGAGCAATCAGCCCCAGCATTTT.

This chain connects TRBV7-2 to TRBJ2-1, with TRBD1 identical over 8 bases. V shed 7 bases, J shed 0 bases, and the junction held 5 bases outside the gene matches. The CDR3 sequence is 15 residues long. The germline CDR1 and CDR2 sequences are SGHTA and FQGNSA. As DNA, the CDR3 is TGTGCCAGCACTCGGACAGGGAGCTCCTACAATGAGCAGTTCTTC. This sequence encodes CASTRTGSSYNEQFF.

The chain has TRBV5-5 and TRBJ2-7; D could derive from TRBD1 or TRBD2 (5 bases each). Germline CDR1 is SGHKS and CDR2 is YYEKEE (reference sequence). CDR3 length equals 15 residues. The V gene lost 4 bases and the J gene lost 3 bases, with 17 bases spanning the gap. CDR3 region: CASSTAGAGDYEQYF. Written as DNA, the CDR3 is TGTGCCAGCAGCACAGCCGGGGCCGGGGACTACGAGCAGTACTTC.

This rearrangement joins TRBV6-5 to TRBJ2-4; 7 nucleotides align to TRBD2. Per germline, CDR1 MNHEY and CDR2 SVGAGI. With V trimmed by 0 bases and J by 3 bases, 5 bases remained unmatched. The CDR3 spans 16 residues. DNA for the CDR3: TGTGCCAGCAGTTACTCCTTCGGGGGGAGCAAAAACATTCAGTACTTC. Translating gives CASSYSFGGSKNIQYF.

The chain couples TRBV5-6 to TRBJ2-5, with TRBD1 identical over 7 bases. This CDR3 has 15 residues. Trimming took 4 bases from V and 0 from J; bases not matched to a gene: 6. Germline values: CDR1 SGHDT, CDR2 YYEEEE. The CDR3 DNA reads TGTGCCAGCAGCCCACGACAGGGCTACCAAGAGACCCAGTACTTC. Encoded protein: CASSPRQGYQETQYF.

This clonotype was detected ten times or more. The rearrangement links TRBV4-2 to TRBJ2-7; weak D call: TRBD1 (5 bases). Germline CDR1 is LGHNA and CDR2 is YNFKEQ. Trimming cost V 1 base and J 1 base, with 8 bases left between them. CDR3 length: 14 amino acids. CDR3 DNA: TGTGCCAGCAGCCAAGGGGGCAGGTCCTACGAGCAGTACTTC. Translated, it gives CASSQGGRSYEQYF.

This clonotype turned up a few times. The chain carries TRBV3-1 and TRBJ2-2, with D uncertain. Germline-derived CDR1 and CDR2 are LGHDT and YNNKEL (reference sequence). The V gene lost 1 base and the J gene lost 6 bases, with 6 bases spanning the gap. The CDR3 covers 13 residues. CDR3: CASSQVPSGELFF. The CDR3 DNA sequence: TGTGCCAGCAGCCAAGTCCCCTCCGGGGAGCTGTTTTTT. Looking up the rest from reference TRBV3-1 and TRBJ2-2 gives the full variable domain: DTAVSQTPKYLVTQMGNDKSIKCEQNLGHDTMYWYKQDSKKFLKIMFSYNNKELIINETVPNRFSPKSPDKAHLNLHINSLELGDSAVYFCASSQVPSGELFFGEGSRLTVL.

This clonotype was picked up a small number of times. The V call is TRBV21-1, the J call TRBJ2-1. TRBV21-1 is designated a pseudogene. The CDR3 extends over 16 amino acids. The CDR3 is CASSKNPAIGNNEQFF. The CDR3 DNA follows: TGTGCCAGCAGCAAAAATCCGGCCATTGGAAACAATGAGCAGTTCTTC.

This chain connects TRBV29-1 to TRBJ1-4; 8 bases agree with TRBD1. This CDR3 comprises 14 residues. V dropped 7 bases and J dropped 8; count of bases not matched to a gene: 12. Germline V lookup: CDR1 SQVTM, CDR2 ANQGSEA. The CDR3 sequence is CSALPDREPEKLFF. The CDR3, as DNA: TGCAGCGCCCTCCCGGACAGGGAGCCCGAAAAACTGTTTTTT.

This chain joins TRBV6-1 and TRBJ2-3; the match to TRBD2 covers 11 bases. CDR1 is MNHNS and CDR2 is SASEGT in the germline V gene. Unmatched junction bases numbered 7, after V lost 4 bases and J lost 4 bases. This CDR3 region has 16 residues. In DNA, the CDR3 is TGTGCCAGCAGTGGGACTAGCGGGTTTTTCGCAGATACGCAGTATTTT. This sequence encodes CASSGTSGFFADTQYF.

The chain combines TRBV12-3 or TRBV12-4 with TRBJ2-3; 11 bases agree with TRBD2. This CDR3 is built from 15 residues. J was trimmed by 1 base and V by 6 bases; bases with no gene match: 3. The CDR3 nucleotides are TGTGCCAGCAGATTTAGCGGGGGGGGCACAGATACGCAGTATTTT. This codes for CASRFSGGGTDTQYF.

This clonotype was observed at least ten times. This sequence joins TRBV30 and TRBJ2-3; TRBD1 is a possible D gene (5 bases). CDR3 size: 15 residues. Per germline, CDR1 GTSNPN and CDR2 SVGIG (reference sequence). Trimming removed 1 base from V and 6 bases from J, with 17 bases in between. The CDR3 DNA is TGTGCCTGGAGTGCCAGGGTGGGGCGCAGGGATACGCAGTATTTT. The encoded protein is CAWSARVGRRDTQYF.

This clonotype was observed a handful of times. J is TRBJ2-3 and V is TRBV5-1; no clear D gene. The length of the CDR3 is 15 residues. The V end lost 4 bases, the J end lost 0 bases, and 12 bases lay between the germline ends. The germline gives CDR1 SGHRS, CDR2 YFSETQ. CDR3 protein: CASSGRTASTDTQYF. DNA of the CDR3: TGCGCCAGCAGCGGAAGGACGGCTAGCACAGATACGCAGTATTTT.

V is TRBV7-2 and J is TRBJ2-1; no definite D call. V gave up 1 base and J gave up 8 bases, with 9 bases separating them. Germline V gives CDR1 SGHTA, CDR2 FQGNSA. The CDR3 runs 13 residues. CDR3 bases: TGTGCCAGCAGCTTAGATGCCTTGGATGAGCAGTTCTTC. Encoded protein: CASSLDALDEQFF.

The chain couples TRBV12-3 or TRBV12-4 to TRBJ2-1, with D uncertain. Between the trimmed V and J ends, which lost 5 bases and 8 bases, there was a span of 10 bases. CDR3 length: 12 residues. The CDR3 sequence: CASSRPGHEQFF. CDR3 in DNA: TGTGCCAGCAGTCGTCCCGGGCATGAGCAGTTCTTC.

This chain connects TRBV5-1 to TRBJ2-5; 7 bases are shared with TRBD1. Unmatched junction bases numbered 13, after V lost 6 bases and J lost 5 bases. The CDR3 extends over 15 amino acids. The V gene's germline CDR1 is SGHRS and CDR2 YFSETQ. CDR3 DNA sequence: TGCGCCAGCACGTCGGCAGGGGGTTTTCGCGAGACCCAGTACTTC. It is translated as CASTSAGGFRETQYF.

This chain links TRBV12-3 or TRBV12-4 with TRBJ2-3; D remains ambiguous. The CDR3 has 15 residues. Deletions cut 0 bases from V and 4 bases from J, with 11 bases between. Written as DNA, the CDR3 is TGTGCCAGCAGTTTAGCGCTGGCAGGCTCAGATACGCAGTATTTT. As protein: CASSLALAGSDTQYF.